This T cell receptor (beta chain) is from a study of shared clonotypes between healthy human individuals. This clone was seen a few times. The germline V gene encodes CDR1 SGHVS and CDR2 FNYEAQ. This CDR3 spans 13 amino acids. Trimming cost V 5 bases and J 7 bases; bases outside gene matches: 7. The repertoire was sequenced with immunoSEQ multiplex PCR; TCRdb's copy has only in-frame clones and lacks some. The sample yields under 1,100,000 clones, about 80% seen once. The sequence was collected from a man in his late teens or twenties in good health. Some clones in this sample may be carry-over from other donors' samples. The chain carries TRBV7-6 and TRBJ2-7; 8 bases agree with TRBD2. Source material: memory CD4+ T cells from PBMCs. Subset in this sample: CD45RA-negative fraction. The CDR3 bases are TGTGCCAGCAGCACGGGGACTAGAGATGAGCAGTACTTC. Encoded protein: CASSTGTRDEQYF.